This T cell receptor (beta chain) was sequenced in a study of T cell responses to AZD1222 COVID-19 vaccine. Points from the study as a whole: Only five to seven AZD1222 recipients were seropositive at baseline. A mostly white British donor set with more females was recruited, and clonal diversity was possibly underestimated.

This table comes from immunoSEQ multiplex PCR, and its TCRdb copy is limited to in-frame clones, with some not included. The table includes under 200,000 clones, 94% detected once. To note about this clone: What it recognizes is unknown.

The length of the CDR3 is 16 residues. Germline assignment: CDR1 LNHDA and CDR2 SQIVND (reference sequence). Deletions cut 8 bases from V and 1 base from J, with 20 bases between. The chain couples TRBV19 to TRBJ1-1; D gene uncertain. The sequencing here drew on peripheral blood, taken on day 0 of AZD1222 vaccination. This clonotype was obtained from an adult in good health. CDR3 loop: CASQIGRARGNTEAFF. In nucleotides, the CDR3 is TGTGCCAGTCAAATAGGAAGGGCCAGAGGGAACACTGAAGCTTTCTTT.